The rows below give T cell receptor beta chains drawn from one sample of a study of blood T cells in healthy people across ages. MiXCR was run by TCRdb on the 5' RACE reads, yielding one entry per CDR3 protein. This sample carries about 830,000 distinct CDR3 sequences, around 68% of them seen once, and the ten largest clones take around 30%. Sequenced input: blood. These receptors all stem from a man aged 25 to 40 in good health. Each CDR3 is given without its conserved first and last residue.

length | V | CDR3
14 | TRBV7-2 | ASSPREAGPYNEQF
12 | TRBV5-1 | AGSLGQGANGYT
11 | TRBV12-3/TRBV12-4 | ASSPDSFETQY
12 | TRBV15 | ATSSEGGETEAF
13 | TRBV12-3/TRBV12-4 | ASSQESDGTDTQY
13 | TRBV20-1 | SVTPSGTGWEKLF
16 | TRBV7-9 | ASSPSGLAGDIHNEQF
11 | TRBV10-3 | AISAAYNQPQH
13 | TRBV7-8 | ASSTRTSGGDTQY
14 | TRBV6-5 | ASSYLTRVGIYEQY
14 | TRBV14 | ASSQGPGLPIGTQY
14 | TRBV2 | ASSEIARSSYNEQF
13 | TRBV7-2 | ASSPAQLTNNEQY
12 | TRBV20-1 | SARDTSRSYEQY
11 | TRBV15 | ATSSRSLDTQY
11 | TRBV12-3/TRBV12-4 | ASSLLGAGELF
13 | TRBV7-2 | ASSAYVSSYNGQF
11 | TRBV6-6 | ASSYGQLYEQY
15 | TRBV6-1 | ARPNHVGGGIRSPLH
14 | TRBV27 | ASSSGQGGVLHEQF
11 | TRBV12-3/TRBV12-4 | ASRGDQTDTQY
10 | TRBV7-6 | ASSQGTIEQY
13 | TRBV28 | ASSLWGTGHQPQH
13 | TRBV28 | ASSLVHQVGGEQY
14 | TRBV7-6 | ASSSRLEGIGDTQY
13 | TRBV28 | ASRTGTSGRDEQY
12 | TRBV24-1 | ATSDRHDRDEQY
14 | TRBV4-2 | ASSQGTGGLDYGYT
15 | TRBV9 | ASSHPNDRAGYNEQF
11 | TRBV25-1 | ASSELAQSGYT
12 | TRBV7-9 | ASRSSGNSYEQY
11 | TRBV20-1 | STQPLAKNIQY
15 | TRBV9 | ASSVSQGRELNYGYT
11 | TRBV7-2 | ASSLDGRYEQY
13 | TRBV18 | ASSPGTEQNQPQH
13 | TRBV27 | ASSHRQGRGYEQY
13 | TRBV20-1 | SARDPDRGADGYT
12 | TRBV20-1 | SARGSVLNTEAF
16 | TRBV5-1 | ASSLDGALTLAKNIQY
13 | TRBV6-6 | ASSCSDRGPYEQY
14 | TRBV4-3 | ASSAGTGAVYNEQF
12 | TRBV28 | ASSVQGQGNTIY
12 | TRBV6-5 | ASSPPSLHNEQF
13 | TRBV12-3/TRBV12-4 | ASSFGTVGTDAQY
13 | TRBV10-3 | AIRPGTSAQETQY
12 | TRBV5-1 | ASRGTGSTDTQY
16 | TRBV5-1 | ASSAHSTYPQMNTEAF
16 | TRBV12-3/TRBV12-4 | ASSLAQGAPVTNNEQF
15 | TRBV3-1 | ASSQVFQGGSYNEQF
12 | TRBV20-1 | SASVGLRNTEAF
10 | TRBV6-6 | ASKSSYNEQF